This T cell receptor beta chain was found in a study of blood T cell repertoires in COVID-19. Study information: Italy, Spain and the United States were the sources of the convalescent and acute COVID-19 samples.

The method was immunoSEQ multiplex PCR; TCRdb's version includes in-frame clones alone and lacks a portion of them. The sample has 310,000 or so clones, around 83% seen once. CDR1 SGHAT and CDR2 FQDESV come from the germline V gene (reference sequence). Trimming cost V 4 bases and J 9 bases; bases outside gene matches: 6. The CDR3 consists of 15 residues. This chain joins TRBV11-1 and TRBJ1-6; 10 bases are a match to TRBD1. This clonotype originated in a woman in her fifties or sixties with acute or convalescent COVID-19. Sequencing used peripheral blood. The CDR3 DNA is TGTGCCAGCAGCTGGGGACAGGGGATAGGTTCACCCCTCCACTTT. The encoded protein is CASSWGQGIGSPLHF.